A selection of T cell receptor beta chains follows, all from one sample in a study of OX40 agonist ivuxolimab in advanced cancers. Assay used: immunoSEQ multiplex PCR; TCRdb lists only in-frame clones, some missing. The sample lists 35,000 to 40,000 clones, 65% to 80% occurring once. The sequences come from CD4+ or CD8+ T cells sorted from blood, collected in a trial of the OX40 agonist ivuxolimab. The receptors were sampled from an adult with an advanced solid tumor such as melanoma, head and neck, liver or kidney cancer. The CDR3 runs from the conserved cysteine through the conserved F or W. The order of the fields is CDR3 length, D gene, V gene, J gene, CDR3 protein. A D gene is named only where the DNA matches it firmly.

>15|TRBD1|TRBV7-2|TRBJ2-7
CASSSRDRTSYEQYF
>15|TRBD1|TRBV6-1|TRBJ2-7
CASSEKDRGLYEQYF
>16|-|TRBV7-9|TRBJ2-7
CASSLARIGFSYEQYF
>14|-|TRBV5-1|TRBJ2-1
CASSSGQPYNEQFF
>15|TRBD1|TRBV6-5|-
CASSVDRGNSYEQYF
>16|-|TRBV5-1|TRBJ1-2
CASSSTPGRGDYGYTF
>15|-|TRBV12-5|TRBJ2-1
CASGPPGTPYNEQFF
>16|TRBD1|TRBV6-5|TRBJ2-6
CASSSGQTSGANVLTF
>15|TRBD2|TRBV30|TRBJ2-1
CASTRTSGIYNEQFF
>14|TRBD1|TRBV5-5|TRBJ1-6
CASSYGQAPSPLHF
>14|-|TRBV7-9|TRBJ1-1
CASSDDVPSVEAFF
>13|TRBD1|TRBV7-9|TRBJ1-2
CASSYGTAYGYTF
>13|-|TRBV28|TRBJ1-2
CASSEGFNYGYTF
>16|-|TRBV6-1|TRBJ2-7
CASSEVGIWRSYEQYF
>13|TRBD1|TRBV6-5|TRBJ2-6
CASSGQGIHVLTF
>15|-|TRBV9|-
CASSAKAQGTYEQYF
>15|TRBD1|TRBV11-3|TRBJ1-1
CASSSVQGADTEAFF
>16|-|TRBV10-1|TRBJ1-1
CASSEIRGPRGTEAFF
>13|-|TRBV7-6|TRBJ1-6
CASSSDLNSPLHF
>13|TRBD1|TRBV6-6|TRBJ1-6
CASRGQGNSPLHF
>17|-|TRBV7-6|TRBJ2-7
CASSLGGTGLSSYEQYF
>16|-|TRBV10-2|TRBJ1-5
CASSESRGVSNQPQHF
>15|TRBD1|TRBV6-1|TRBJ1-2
CASSGQDRASYGYTF
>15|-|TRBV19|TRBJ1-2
CASSIDLQVNYGYTF
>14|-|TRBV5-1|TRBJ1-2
CASSRGGTNYGYTF
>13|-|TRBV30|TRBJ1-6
CAWRRARNSPLHF
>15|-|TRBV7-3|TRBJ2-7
CASSTNPGPNYEQYF
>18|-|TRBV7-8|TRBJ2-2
CASSLGVGSPTHTGELFF
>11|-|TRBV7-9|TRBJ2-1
CASTQDNEQFF
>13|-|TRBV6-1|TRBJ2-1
CASSEGGRREQFF
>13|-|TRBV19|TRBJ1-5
CASSIQVHQPQHF
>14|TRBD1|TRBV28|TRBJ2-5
CASSAPGTASTQYF
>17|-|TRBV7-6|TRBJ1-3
CASSSGGGTHTGNTIYF
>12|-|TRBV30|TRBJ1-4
CAWTLNNEKLFF
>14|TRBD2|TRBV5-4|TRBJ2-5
CASSLGLALETQYF
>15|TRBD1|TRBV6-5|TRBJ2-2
CASSYSTGGPGELFF
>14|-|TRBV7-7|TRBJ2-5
CASSLGNGQETQYF
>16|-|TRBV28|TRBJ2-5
CASSPLGVAGSETQYF
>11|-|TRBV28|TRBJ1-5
CASSPAGPQHF
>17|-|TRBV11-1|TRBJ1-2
CASSLAPNTRHYYGYTF
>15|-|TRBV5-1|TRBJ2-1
CASSLGGALVDEQFF
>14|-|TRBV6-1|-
CASSSRGANYEQYF
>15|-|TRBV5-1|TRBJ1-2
CASTHSPRLGERYTF
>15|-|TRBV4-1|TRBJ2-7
CASSLRDGGAYEQYF
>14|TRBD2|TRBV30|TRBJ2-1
CAWGRLAVYNEQFF
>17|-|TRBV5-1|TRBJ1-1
CASSLVLGRTPYTEAFF
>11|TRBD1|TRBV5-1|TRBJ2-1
CASSPDRVQFF
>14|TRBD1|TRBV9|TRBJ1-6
CASSVAAGGSPLHF
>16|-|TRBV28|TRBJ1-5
CASSLSAGWLGQPQHF
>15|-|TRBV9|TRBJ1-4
CASSITGSDNEKLFF
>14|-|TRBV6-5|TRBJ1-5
CASNPGGRNQPQHF
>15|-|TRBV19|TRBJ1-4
CASRTPIPGGEKLFF
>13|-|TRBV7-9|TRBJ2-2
CASSSDRSGELFF
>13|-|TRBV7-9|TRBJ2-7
CASSQQGNYEQYF